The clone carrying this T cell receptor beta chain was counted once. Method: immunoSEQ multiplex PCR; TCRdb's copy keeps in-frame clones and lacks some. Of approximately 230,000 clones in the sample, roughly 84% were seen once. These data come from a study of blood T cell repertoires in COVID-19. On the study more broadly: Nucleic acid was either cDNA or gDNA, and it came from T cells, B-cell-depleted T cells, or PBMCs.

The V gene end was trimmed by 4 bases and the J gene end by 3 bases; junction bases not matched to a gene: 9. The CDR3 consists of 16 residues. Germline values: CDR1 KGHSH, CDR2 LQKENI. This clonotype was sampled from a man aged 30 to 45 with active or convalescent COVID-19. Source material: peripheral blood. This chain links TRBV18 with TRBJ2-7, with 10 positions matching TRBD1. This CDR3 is CASSQSRDRGFYEQYF. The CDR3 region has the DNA TGTGCCAGCTCACAATCCCGGGACAGGGGCTTCTACGAGCAGTACTTC.